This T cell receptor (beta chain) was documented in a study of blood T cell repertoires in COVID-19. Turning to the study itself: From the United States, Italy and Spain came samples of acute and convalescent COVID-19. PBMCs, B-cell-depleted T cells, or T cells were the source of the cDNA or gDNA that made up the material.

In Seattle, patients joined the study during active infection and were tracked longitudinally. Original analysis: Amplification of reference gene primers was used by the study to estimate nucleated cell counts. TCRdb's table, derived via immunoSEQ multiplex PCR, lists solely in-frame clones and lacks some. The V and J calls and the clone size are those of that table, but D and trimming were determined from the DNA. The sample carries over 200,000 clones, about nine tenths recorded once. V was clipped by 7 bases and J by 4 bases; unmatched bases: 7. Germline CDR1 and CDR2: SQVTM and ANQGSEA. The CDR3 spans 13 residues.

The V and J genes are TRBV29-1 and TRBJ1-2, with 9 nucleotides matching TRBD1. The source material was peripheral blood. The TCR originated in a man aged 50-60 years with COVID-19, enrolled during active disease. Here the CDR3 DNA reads TGCAGCGCAGACAGGGGGGAGAGCTATGGCTACACCTTC. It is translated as CSADRGESYGYTF.